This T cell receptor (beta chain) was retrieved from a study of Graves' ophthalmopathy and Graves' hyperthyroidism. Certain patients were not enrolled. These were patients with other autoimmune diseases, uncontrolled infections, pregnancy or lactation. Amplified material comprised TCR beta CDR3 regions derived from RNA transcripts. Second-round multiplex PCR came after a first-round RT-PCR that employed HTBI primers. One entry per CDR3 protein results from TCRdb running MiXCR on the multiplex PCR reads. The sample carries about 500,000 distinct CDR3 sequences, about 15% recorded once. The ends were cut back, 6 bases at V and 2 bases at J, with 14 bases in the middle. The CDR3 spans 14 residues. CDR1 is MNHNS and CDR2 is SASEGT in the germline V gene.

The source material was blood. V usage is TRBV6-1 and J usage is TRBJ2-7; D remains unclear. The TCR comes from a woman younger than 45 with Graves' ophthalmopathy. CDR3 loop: CASREFLRTYEQYF. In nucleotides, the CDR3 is TGTGCCAGCAGGGAGTTCCTACGAACCTACGAGCAGTACTTC.